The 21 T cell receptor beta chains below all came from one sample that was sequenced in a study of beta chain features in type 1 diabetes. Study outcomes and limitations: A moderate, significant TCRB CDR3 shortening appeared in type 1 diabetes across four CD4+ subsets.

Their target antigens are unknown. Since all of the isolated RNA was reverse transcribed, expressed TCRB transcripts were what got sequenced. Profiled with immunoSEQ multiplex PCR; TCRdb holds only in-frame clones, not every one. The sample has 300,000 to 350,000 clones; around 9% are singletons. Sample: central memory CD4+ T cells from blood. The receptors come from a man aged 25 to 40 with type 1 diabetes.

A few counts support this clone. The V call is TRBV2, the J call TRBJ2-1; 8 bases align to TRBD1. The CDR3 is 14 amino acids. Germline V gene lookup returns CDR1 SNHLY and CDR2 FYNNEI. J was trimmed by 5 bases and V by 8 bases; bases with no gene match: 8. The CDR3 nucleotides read TGTGCCAGCTCCCCGGGACAGGCAAACAATGAGCAGTTCTTC. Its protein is CASSPGQANNEQFF.

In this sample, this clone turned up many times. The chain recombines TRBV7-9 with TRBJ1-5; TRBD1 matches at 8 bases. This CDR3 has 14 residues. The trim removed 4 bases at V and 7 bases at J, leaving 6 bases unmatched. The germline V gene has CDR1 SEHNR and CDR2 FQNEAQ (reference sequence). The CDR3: CASSSPGQGQPQHF. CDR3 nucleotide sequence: TGTGCCAGCAGCTCACCTGGACAGGGCCAGCCCCAGCATTTT.

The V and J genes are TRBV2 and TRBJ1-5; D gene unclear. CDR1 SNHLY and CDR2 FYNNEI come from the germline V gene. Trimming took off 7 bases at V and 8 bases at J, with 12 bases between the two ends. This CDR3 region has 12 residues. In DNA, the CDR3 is TGTGCCAGCAAATACGGGTCGGAGCCCCAGCATTTT. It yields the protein CASKYGSEPQHF.

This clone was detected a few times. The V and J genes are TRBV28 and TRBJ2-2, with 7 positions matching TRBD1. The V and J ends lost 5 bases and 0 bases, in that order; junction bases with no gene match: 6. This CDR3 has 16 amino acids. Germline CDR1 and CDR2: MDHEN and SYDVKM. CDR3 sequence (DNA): TGTGCCAGCAGTCCTACCGGGACAGCGAACACCGGGGAGCTGTTTTTT. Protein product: CASSPTGTANTGELFF. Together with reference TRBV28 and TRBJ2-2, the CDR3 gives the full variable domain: DVKVTQSSRYLVKRTGEKVFLECVQDMDHENMFWYRQDPGLGLRLIYFSYDVKMKEKGDIPEGYSVSREKKERFSLILESASTNQTSMYLCASSPTGTANTGELFFGEGSRLTVL.

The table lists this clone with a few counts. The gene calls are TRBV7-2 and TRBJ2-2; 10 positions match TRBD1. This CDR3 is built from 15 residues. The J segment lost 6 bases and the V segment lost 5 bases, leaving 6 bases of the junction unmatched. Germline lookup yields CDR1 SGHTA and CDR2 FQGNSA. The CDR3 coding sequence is TGTGCCAGCAGCCCCCGGACAGGGGGGTCCGGGGAGCTGTTTTTT. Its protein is CASSPRTGGSGELFF.

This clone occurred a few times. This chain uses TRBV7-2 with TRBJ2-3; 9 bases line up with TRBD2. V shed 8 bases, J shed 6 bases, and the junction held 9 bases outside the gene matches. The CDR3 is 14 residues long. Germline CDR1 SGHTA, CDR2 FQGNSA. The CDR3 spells CASRPGGGADTQYF. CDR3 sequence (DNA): TGTGCCAGCCGCCCCGGCGGGGGGGCGGATACGCAGTATTTT.

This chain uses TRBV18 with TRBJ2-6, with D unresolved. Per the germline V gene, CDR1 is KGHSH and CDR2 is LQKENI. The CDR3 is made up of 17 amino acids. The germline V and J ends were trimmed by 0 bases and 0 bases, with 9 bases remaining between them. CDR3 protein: CASSPPTLHSGANVLTF. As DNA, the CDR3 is TGTGCCAGCTCACCACCGACCCTCCACTCTGGGGCCAACGTCCTGACTTTC. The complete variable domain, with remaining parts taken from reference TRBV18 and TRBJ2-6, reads NAGVMQNPRHLVRRRGQEARLRCSPMKGHSHVYWYRQLPEEGLKFMVYLQKENIIDESGMPKERFSAEFPKEGPSILRIQQVVRGDSAAYFCASSPPTLHSGANVLTFGAGSRLTVL.

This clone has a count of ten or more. This CDR3 is CASRILAADTQYF. The CDR3 DNA sequence: TGTGCCAGCAGGATACTAGCGGCAGATACGCAGTATTTT. V is TRBV7-2 and J is TRBJ2-3; 8 bases match TRBD2. From germline, CDR1 is SGHTA and CDR2 FQGNSA. The length of the CDR3 is 13 residues. V shed 6 bases, J shed 4 bases, and the junction held 3 bases outside the gene matches.

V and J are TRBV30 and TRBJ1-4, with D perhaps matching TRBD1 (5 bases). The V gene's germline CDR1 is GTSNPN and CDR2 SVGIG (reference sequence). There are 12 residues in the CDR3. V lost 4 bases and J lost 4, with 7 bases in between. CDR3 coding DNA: TGTGCCTGGACAGGGAATAATGAAAAACTGTTTTTT. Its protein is CAWTGNNEKLFF.

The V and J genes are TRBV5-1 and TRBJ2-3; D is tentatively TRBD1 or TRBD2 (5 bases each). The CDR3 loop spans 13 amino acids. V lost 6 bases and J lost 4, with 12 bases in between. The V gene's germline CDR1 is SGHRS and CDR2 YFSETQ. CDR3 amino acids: CASMGVSADTQYF. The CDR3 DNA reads TGCGCCAGCATGGGGGTTTCGGCAGATACGCAGTATTTT.

Written as DNA, the CDR3 is TGTGCCAGCAGCTTAGGTTCCAGCGGGGGCCACGAGCAGTACTTC. This gives the protein CASSLGSSGGHEQYF. This sequence joins TRBV7-9 and TRBJ2-7; 8 bases fit TRBD2. Germline CDR1 is SEHNR and CDR2 is FQNEAQ (reference sequence). This CDR3 is built from 15 residues. With 1 base clipped from V and 5 bases from J, the junction kept 7 bases outside the gene matches.

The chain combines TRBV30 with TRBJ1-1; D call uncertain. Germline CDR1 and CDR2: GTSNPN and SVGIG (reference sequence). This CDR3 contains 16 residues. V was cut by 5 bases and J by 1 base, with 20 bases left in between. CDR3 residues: CAWDTAPRRTNTEAFF. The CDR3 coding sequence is TGTGCCTGGGATACCGCGCCACGGCGGACGAACACTGAAGCTTTCTTT. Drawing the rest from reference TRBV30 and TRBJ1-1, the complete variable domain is SQTIHQWPATLVQPVGSPLSLECTVEGTSNPNLYWYRQAAGRGLQLLFYSVGIGQISSEVPQNLSASRPQDRQFILSSKKLLLSDSGFYLCAWDTAPRRTNTEAFFGQGTRLTVV.

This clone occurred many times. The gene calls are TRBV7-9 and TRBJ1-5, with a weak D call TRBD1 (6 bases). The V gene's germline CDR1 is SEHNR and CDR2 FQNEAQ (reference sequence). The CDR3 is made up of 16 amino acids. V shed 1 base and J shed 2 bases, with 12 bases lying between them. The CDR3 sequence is CASSLGGHSGNQPQHF. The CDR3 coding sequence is TGTGCCAGCAGCTTAGGGGGACATTCTGGCAATCAGCCCCAGCATTTT.

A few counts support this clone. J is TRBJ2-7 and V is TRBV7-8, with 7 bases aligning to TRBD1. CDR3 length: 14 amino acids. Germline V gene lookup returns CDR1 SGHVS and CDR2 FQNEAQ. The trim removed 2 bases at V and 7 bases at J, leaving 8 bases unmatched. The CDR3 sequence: CASSLFGTDPEQYF. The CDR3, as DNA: TGTGCCAGCAGCTTATTCGGGACAGATCCGGAGCAGTACTTC.

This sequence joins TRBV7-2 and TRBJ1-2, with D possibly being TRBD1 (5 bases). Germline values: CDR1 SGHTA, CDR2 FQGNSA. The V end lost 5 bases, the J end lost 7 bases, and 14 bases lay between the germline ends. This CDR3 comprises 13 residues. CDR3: CASSPRDDGGYTF. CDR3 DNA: TGTGCCAGCAGCCCCCGGGACGATGGTGGCTACACCTTC.

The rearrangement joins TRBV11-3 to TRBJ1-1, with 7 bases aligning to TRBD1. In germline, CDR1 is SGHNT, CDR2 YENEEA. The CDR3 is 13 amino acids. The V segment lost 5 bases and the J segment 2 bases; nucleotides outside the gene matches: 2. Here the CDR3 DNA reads TGTGCCAGCAGCGGGACAGTTAACACTGAAGCTTTCTTT. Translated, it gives CASSGTVNTEAFF.

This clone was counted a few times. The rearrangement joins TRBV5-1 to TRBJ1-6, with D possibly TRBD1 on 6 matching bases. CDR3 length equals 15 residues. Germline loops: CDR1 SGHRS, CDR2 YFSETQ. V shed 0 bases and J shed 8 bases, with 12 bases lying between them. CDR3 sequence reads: CASSLVAGADSPLHF. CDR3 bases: TGCGCCAGCAGCTTGGTGGCAGGGGCAGATTCACCCCTCCACTTT.

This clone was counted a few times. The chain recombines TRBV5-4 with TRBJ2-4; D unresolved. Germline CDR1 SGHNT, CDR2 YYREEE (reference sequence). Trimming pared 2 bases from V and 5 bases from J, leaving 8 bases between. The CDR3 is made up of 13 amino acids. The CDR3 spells CASSFGGQNIQYF. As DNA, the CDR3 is TGTGCCAGCAGCTTCGGTGGCCAAAACATTCAGTACTTC.

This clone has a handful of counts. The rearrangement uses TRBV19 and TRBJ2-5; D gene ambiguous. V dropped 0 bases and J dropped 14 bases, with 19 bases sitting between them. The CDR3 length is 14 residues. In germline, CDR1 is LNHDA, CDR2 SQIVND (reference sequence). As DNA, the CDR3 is TGTGCCAGTAGTATAGACCGCCGGCCGCCCGCACACTACTTC. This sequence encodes CASSIDRRPPAHYF. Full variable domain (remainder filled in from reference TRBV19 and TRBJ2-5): DGGITQSPKYLFRKEGQNVTLSCEQNLNHDAMYWYRQDPGQGLRLIYYSQIVNDFQKGDIAEGYSVSREKKESFPLTVTSAQKNPTAFYLCASSIDRRPPAHYFGPGTRLLVL.

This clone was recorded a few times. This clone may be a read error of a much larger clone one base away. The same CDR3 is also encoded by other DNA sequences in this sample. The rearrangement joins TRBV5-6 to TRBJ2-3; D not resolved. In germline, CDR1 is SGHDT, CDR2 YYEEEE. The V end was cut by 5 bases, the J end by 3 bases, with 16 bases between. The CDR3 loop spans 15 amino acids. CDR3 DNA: TGTGCCAGCAGTATGGGTACTGCCGGGACAGATACGCAGTATTTT. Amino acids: CASSMGTAGTDTQYF.

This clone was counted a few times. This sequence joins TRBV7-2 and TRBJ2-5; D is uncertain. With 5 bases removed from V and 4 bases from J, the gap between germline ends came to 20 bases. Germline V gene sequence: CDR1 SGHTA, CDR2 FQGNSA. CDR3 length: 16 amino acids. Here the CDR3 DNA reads TGTGCCAGCAGCCCCAGTGCGAACAGAGGTCGAGAGACCCAGTACTTC. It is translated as CASSPSANRGRETQYF.